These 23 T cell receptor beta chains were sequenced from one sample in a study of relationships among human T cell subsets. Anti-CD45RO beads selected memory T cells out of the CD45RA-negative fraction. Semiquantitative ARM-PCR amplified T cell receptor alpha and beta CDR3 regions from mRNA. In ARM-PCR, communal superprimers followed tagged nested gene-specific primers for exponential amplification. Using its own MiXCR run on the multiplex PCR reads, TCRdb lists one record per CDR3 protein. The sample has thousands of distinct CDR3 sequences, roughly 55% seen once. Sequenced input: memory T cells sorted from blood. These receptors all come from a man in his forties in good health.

In nucleotides, the CDR3 is TGTGCCATCGGGAGCAGGGAAGCTGGCTACACCTTC. Protein product: CAIGSREAGYTF. The V call is TRBV10-3, the J call TRBJ1-2, with D possibly matching TRBD1 (5 bases). The CDR3 extends over 12 amino acids. Germline values: CDR1 ENHRY, CDR2 SYGVKD. The V and J ends lost 8 bases and 7 bases respectively, with 14 bases between them.

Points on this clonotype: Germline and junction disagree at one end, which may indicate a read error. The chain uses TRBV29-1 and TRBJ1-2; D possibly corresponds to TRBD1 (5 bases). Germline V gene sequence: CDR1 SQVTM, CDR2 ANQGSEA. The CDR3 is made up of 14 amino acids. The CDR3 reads CSVEGSGVGYGHTF. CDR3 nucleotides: TGCAGCGTTGAAGGTTCGGGGGTGGGGTATGGCCACACCTTC.

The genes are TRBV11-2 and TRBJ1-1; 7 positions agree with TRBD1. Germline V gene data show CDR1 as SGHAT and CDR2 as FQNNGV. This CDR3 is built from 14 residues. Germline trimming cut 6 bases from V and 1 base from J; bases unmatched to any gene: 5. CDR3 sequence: CASRFRQGNTEAFF. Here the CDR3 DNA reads TGTGCCAGCAGGTTTAGACAGGGGAACACTGAAGCTTTCTTT.

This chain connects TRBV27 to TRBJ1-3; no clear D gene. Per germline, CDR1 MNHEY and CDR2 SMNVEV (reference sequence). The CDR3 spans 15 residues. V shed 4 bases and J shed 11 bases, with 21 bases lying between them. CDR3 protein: CASSSTPGSGVAIYF. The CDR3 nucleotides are TGTGCCAGCAGTTCCACCCCCGGCAGCGGCGTGGCCATATATTTT.

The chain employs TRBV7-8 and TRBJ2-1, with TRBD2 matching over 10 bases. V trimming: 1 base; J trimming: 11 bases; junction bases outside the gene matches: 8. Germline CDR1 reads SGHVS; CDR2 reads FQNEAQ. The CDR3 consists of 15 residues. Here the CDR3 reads CASSLDPSGRRKQFF. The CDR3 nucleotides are TGTGCCAGCAGCTTAGACCCTAGCGGGAGACGTAAGCAGTTCTTC.

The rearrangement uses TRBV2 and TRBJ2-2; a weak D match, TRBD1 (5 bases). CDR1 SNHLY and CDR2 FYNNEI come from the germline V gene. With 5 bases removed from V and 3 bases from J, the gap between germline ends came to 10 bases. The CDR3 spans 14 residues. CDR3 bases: TGTGCCAGCAGTTTGACCAGGGACACCGGGGAGCTGTTTTTT. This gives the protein CASSLTRDTGELFF.

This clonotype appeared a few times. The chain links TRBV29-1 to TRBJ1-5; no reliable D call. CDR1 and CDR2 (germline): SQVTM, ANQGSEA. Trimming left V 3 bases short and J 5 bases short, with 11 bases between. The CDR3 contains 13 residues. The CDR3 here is CSVEIGSHQPQHF. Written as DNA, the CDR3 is TGCAGCGTTGAGATTGGTTCGCATCAGCCCCAGCATTTT.

For the CDR3, the DNA is TGTGCCAGCAGTTTGTCCCTGTCCGGGGACGCTTTCTTT. Its translation: CASSLSLSGDAFF. The chain employs TRBV12-3 or TRBV12-4 and TRBJ1-1, with D perhaps TRBD1 (5 bases). The CDR3 contains 13 residues. V lost 3 bases to trimming and J lost 11 bases, with 16 bases between them.

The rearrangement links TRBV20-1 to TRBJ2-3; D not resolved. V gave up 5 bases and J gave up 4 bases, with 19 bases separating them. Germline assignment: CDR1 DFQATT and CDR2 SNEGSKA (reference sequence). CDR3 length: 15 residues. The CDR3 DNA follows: TGCAGTGCTTTTTCCGGGCTTTGGAGAGCAGATACGCAGTATTTT. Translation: CSAFSGLWRADTQYF.

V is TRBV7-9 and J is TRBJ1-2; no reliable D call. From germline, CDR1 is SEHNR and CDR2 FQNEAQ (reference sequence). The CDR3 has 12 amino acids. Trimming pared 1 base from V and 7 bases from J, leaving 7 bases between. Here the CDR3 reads CASSLVLIGYTF. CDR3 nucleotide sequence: TGTGCCAGCAGCTTAGTCCTGATTGGCTACACCTTC.

CDR3 in amino acids: CSARLSRRYEQYF. Here the CDR3 DNA reads TGCAGTGCAAGACTTAGTCGGAGGTACGAGCAGTACTTC. The chain joins TRBV20-1 to TRBJ2-7; TRBD2 is a possible D gene (5 bases). V lost 6 bases and J lost 4, with 16 bases in between. The CDR3 covers 13 residues. The germline V gene has CDR1 DFQATT and CDR2 SNEGSKA (reference sequence).

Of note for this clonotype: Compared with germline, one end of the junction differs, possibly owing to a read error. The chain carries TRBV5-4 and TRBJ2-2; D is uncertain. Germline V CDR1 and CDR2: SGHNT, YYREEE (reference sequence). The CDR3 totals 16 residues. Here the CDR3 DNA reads TGCGCCAGCAGCCGGGCACTTTTCGGGAACACCGGGGAGCTGTTTTTT. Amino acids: CASSRALFGNTGELFF.

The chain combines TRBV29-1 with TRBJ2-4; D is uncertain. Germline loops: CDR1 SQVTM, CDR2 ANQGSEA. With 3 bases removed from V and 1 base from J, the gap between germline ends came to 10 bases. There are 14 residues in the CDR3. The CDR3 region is CSVENPVAKNIQYF. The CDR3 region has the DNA TGCAGCGTTGAGAACCCCGTTGCCAAAAACATTCAGTACTTC.

CDR3 DNA: TGTGCCAGCAGCCGGGACAGGATCACAGATACGCAGTATTTT. This gives the protein CASSRDRITDTQYF. The chain joins TRBV12-3 or TRBV12-4 to TRBJ2-3; TRBD1 agrees at 8 bases. The CDR3 sequence is 14 residues long. With V trimmed by 6 bases and J by 2 bases, 4 bases remained unmatched.

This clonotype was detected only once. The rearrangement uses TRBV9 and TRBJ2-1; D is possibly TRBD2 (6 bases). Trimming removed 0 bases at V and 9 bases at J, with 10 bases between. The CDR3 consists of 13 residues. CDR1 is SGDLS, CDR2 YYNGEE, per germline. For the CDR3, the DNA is TGTGCCAGCAGCGTAGATACTAGCCCTGAGCAGTTCTTC. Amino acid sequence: CASSVDTSPEQFF.

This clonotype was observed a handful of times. The CDR3 DNA sequence: TGTGCCAGCAGCCCCGGCCTAGCGGGGAGCACAGATACGCAGTATTTT. It translates to CASSPGLAGSTDTQYF. V is TRBV11-3 and J is TRBJ2-3; 9 bases align to TRBD2. V was clipped by 5 bases and J by 0 bases; unmatched bases: 6. Germline lookup yields CDR1 SGHNT and CDR2 YENEEA. The CDR3 totals 16 residues.

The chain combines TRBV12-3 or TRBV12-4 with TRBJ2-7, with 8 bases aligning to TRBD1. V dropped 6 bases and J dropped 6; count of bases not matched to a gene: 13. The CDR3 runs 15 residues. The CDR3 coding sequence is TGTGCCAGCAGACCCCCCGGGACAGGCCTCCTCGAGCAGTACTTC. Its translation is CASRPPGTGLLEQYF.

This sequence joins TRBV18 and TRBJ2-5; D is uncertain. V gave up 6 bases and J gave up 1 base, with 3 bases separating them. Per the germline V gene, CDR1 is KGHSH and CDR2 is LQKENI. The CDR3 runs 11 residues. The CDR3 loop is CASSRQETQYF. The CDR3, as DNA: TGTGCCAGCTCTCGCCAAGAGACCCAGTACTTC.

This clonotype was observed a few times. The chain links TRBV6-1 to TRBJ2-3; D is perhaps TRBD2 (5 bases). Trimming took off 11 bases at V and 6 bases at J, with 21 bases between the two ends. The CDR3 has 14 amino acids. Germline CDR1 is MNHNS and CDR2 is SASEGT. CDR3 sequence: CAGRGSRHRDTQYF. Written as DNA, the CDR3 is TGTGCCGGACGGGGTTCAAGACATAGGGATACGCAGTATTTT.

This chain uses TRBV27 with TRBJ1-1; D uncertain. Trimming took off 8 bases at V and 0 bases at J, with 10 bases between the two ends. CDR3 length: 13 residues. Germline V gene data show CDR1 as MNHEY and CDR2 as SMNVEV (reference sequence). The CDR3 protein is CASGDRLNTEAFF. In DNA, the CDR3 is TGTGCCAGCGGAGACCGATTGAACACTGAAGCTTTCTTT.

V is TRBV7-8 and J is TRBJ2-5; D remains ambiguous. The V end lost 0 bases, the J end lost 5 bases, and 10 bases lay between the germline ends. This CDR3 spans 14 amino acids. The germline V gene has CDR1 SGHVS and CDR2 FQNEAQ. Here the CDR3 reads CASSLAHPRETQYF. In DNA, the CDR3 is TGTGCCAGCAGCTTAGCACACCCTAGGGAGACCCAGTACTTC.

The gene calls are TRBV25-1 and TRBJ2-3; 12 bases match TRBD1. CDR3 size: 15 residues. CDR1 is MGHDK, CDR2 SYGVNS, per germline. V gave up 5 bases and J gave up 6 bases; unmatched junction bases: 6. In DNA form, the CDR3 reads TGTGCCAGCAGTCCCGGGACAGGGGGCCCGGATACGCAGTATTTT. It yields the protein CASSPGTGGPDTQYF.

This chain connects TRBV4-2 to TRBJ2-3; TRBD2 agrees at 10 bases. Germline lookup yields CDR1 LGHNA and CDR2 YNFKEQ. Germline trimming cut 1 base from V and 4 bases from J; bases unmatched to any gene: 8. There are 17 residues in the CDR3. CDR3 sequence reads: CASSQGRQREGPDTQYF. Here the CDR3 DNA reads TGTGCCAGCAGCCAAGGGAGACAGCGGGAGGGCCCAGATACGCAGTATTTT.